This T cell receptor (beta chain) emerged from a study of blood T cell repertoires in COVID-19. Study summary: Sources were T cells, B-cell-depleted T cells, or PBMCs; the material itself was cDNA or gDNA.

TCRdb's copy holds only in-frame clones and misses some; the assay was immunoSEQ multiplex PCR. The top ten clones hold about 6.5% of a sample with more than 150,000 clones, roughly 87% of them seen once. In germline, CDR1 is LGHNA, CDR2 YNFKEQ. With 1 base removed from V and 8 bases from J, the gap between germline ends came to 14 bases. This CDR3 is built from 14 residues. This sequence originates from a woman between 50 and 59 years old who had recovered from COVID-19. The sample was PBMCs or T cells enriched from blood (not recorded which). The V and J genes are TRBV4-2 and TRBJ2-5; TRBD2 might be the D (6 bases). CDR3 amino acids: CASSQGRGLGTQYF. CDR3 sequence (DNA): TGTGCCAGCAGCCAAGGGCGGGGCCTAGGAACCCAGTACTTC.